The rows below give T cell receptor beta chains drawn from one sample of a study of blood T cell repertoires in COVID-19. Data came from immunoSEQ multiplex PCR; TCRdb stores just in-frame clones and leaves some out. Of approximately 120,000 clones listed, 85% are singletons. Material: peripheral blood. All receptors derive from a man aged 80 or over with active or convalescent COVID-19. The CDR3 runs from the conserved cysteine through the conserved F or W. The D gene is left open where the match is weak. For some rows the clone size is stated as once, few or many, or as a class when expanded; others skip it.

CDR3 protein	CDR3 DNA	D gene	clone size	V gene	J gene
CASSEQDGQPQHF	TGTGCCAGCAGTGAACAGGATGGTCAGCCCCAGCATTTT	NA	NA	TRBV2	TRBJ1-5
CASSRQGRRFGYTF	TGTGCCAGCAGTAGACAGGGAAGACGGTTCGGCTACACCTTC	TRBD1	NA	TRBV6-5	TRBJ1-2
CASSLVGDSYEQYF	TGCGCCAGCAGCTTGGTAGGGGACTCCTACGAGCAGTACTTC	NA	NA	TRBV5-1	TRBJ2-7
CASKGEGGQGTSGNQPQHF	TGTGCCAGTAAGGGTGAAGGGGGACAGGGGACGAGTGGCAATCAGCCCCAGCATTTT	TRBD1	NA	TRBV19	TRBJ1-5
CATSWGDSNQPQHF	TGTGCCACCAGTTGGGGAGATAGCAATCAGCCCCAGCATTTT	NA	once	TRBV24-1	TRBJ1-5
CASSSGVFGTQYF	TGTGCCAGCAGCTCAGGGGTATTCGGGACCCAGTACTTC	NA	once	TRBV7-3	TRBJ2-5
CASIEGALPLNTEAFF	TGTGCCAGCATCGAGGGGGCGTTACCCTTGAACACTGAAGCTTTCTTT	TRBD1	NA	TRBV6-6	TRBJ1-1
CASSQDLRALRGEYF	TGTGCCAGCAGCCAAGACCTTCGGGCCCTCCGCGGGGAGTACTTC	NA	NA	TRBV3-1/TRBV3-2	TRBJ2-7
CASSRQGTYEQYF	TGTGCCAGCAGCAGACAGGGTACCTACGAGCAGTACTTC	TRBD1	NA	TRBV6-5	TRBJ2-7
CASSLRQGNSPLHF	TGTGCCAGCAGCTTAAGACAGGGAAATTCACCCCTCCACTTT	TRBD1	NA	TRBV7-2	TRBJ1-6
CASSPEASGANVLTF	TGTGCCAGCTCACCTGAAGCCTCTGGGGCCAACGTCCTGACTTTC	NA	NA	TRBV18	TRBJ2-6
CASSPVVRGPDEKLFF	TGTGCCAGCAGTCCTGTCGTTAGGGGGCCGGATGAAAAACTGTTTTTT	TRBD1	NA	TRBV9	TRBJ1-4
CASREDLGGYNEQFF	TGTGCCAGCAGAGAGGACCTTGGAGGGTACAATGAGCAGTTCTTC	NA	few	TRBV6-5	TRBJ2-1
CATNYGSPGNTIYF	TGTGCCACCAACTATGGGTCCCCTGGAAACACCATATATTTT	NA	NA	TRBV24-1	TRBJ1-3
CASFRTGGGEQYF	TGCGCCAGCTTCCGGACAGGGGGCGGCGAGCAGTACTTC	TRBD1	NA	TRBV5-1	TRBJ2-7
CASRSGQAANEKLFF	TGTGCCAGTCGCTCAGGGCAGGCGGCTAATGAAAAACTGTTTTTT	NA	NA	TRBV19	TRBJ1-4
CATSEPGQGAGETQYF	TGTGCCACCAGTGAACCGGGACAGGGGGCGGGAGAGACCCAGTACTTC	TRBD1	medium-sized	TRBV24-1	TRBJ2-5
CASSLERGRGNEQFF	TGTGCCAGCAGCTTAGAGAGGGGGAGAGGGAATGAGCAGTTCTTC	NA	NA	TRBV11-1	TRBJ2-1
CASSLLGELFF	TGTGCCAGCAGTCTCCTTGGGGAGCTGTTTTTT	NA	NA	TRBV6-5	TRBJ2-2
CAIRPDRASLNTEAFF	TGTGCCATCAGACCCGACAGGGCGAGCTTGAACACTGAAGCTTTCTTT	TRBD1	NA	TRBV10-3	TRBJ1-1
CAISGQANYGYTF	TGTGCCATCAGTGGGCAGGCTAACTATGGCTACACCTTC	NA	NA	TRBV10-3	TRBJ1-2
CASSLAGPRYEQYF	TGTGCCAGCAGCTTAGCGGGACCTCGCTACGAGCAGTACTTC	TRBD2	few	TRBV3-1/TRBV3-2	TRBJ2-7
CASSPGLAGGRETQYF	TGTGCCAGCAGCCCGGGACTAGCGGGAGGCCGTGAGACCCAGTACTTC	TRBD2	NA	TRBV6-6	TRBJ2-5
CASSPGGAGETQYF	TGCGCCAGCAGCCCCGGGGGGGCGGGGGAGACCCAGTACTTC	TRBD2	NA	TRBV4-1	TRBJ2-5
CATSDPSLGANEQFF	TGTGCCACCAGTGACCCAAGTTTGGGCGCCAATGAGCAGTTCTTC	NA	NA	TRBV24-1	TRBJ2-1
CASSLMSTGNTEAFF	TGTGCCAGCAGCCTGATGTCGACAGGGAACACTGAAGCTTTCTTT	NA	NA	TRBV7-2	TRBJ1-1
CASSQDLSPLHF	TGTGCCAGCAGCCAAGATCTATCACCCCTCCACTTT	NA	once	TRBV3-1/TRBV3-2	TRBJ1-6
CASSTGTPLGYTF	TGTGCCAGCAGTACCGGGACTCCTCTAGGCTACACCTTC	NA	NA	TRBV5-6	TRBJ1-2
CASGQGARETQYF	TGCGCCAGCGGCCAGGGGGCTCGGGAGACCCAGTACTTC	TRBD1	NA	TRBV5-1	TRBJ2-5
CASSESSGNSSYEQYF	TGCGCCAGCAGTGAGTCCTCAGGGAATAGCTCCTACGAGCAGTACTTC	NA	few	TRBV10-1	TRBJ2-7
CATSRDRLVGHNEQFF	TGTGCCACCAGCAGAGATCGACTAGTCGGCCACAATGAGCAGTTCTTC	NA	NA	TRBV15	TRBJ2-1
CASSRAQGASSYEQYF	TGTGCCAGCAGCCGGGCACAGGGGGCGAGCTCCTACGAGCAGTACTTC	TRBD1	NA	TRBV5-5	TRBJ2-7
CSADPIAGGRSTDTQYF	TGCAGCGCCGACCCAATAGCGGGGGGCCGAAGCACAGATACGCAGTATTTT	TRBD2	NA	TRBV29-1	TRBJ2-3
CASSLERNTEAFF	TGTGCCAGCAGCTTAGAGCGCAACACTGAAGCTTTCTTT	NA	once	TRBV11-3	TRBJ1-1
CATSRENLLPEAFF	TGTGCCACCAGCAGAGAGAACTTACTCCCTGAAGCTTTCTTT	NA	NA	TRBV15	TRBJ1-1
CASSLLPAGEENEQFF	TGCGCCAGCAGCTTGTTACCAGCGGGAGAGGAGAATGAGCAGTTCTTC	TRBD2	NA	TRBV5-1	TRBJ2-1
CAWSVQKRNYGYTF	TGTGCCTGGAGTGTCCAGAAACGTAACTATGGCTACACCTTC	NA	NA	TRBV30	TRBJ1-2
CASSLDGGTYNEQFF	TGTGCCAGCAGCTTAGATGGGGGCACCTACAATGAGCAGTTCTTC	NA	NA	TRBV7-9	TRBJ2-1
CASSPTTGKVNEQFF	TGTGCCAGCAGCCCTACGACAGGGAAGGTCAATGAGCAGTTCTTC	TRBD1	once	TRBV11-2	TRBJ2-1
CASSLLDPGSGNTIYF	TGCGCCAGCAGCTTGCTGGACCCGGGGTCTGGAAACACCATATATTTT	NA	NA	TRBV5-1	TRBJ1-3
CASSPTGGGEPQHF	TGTGCCAGCAGTCCGACAGGGGGTGGTGAGCCCCAGCATTTT	TRBD1	NA	TRBV6-5	TRBJ1-5
CASSLNRGDNNEQFF	TGCGCCAGCAGCCTCAACAGGGGCGATAACAATGAGCAGTTCTTC	TRBD1	NA	TRBV5-1	TRBJ2-1
CSVLRQGPRGNEQFF	TGCAGCGTCCTAAGACAGGGGCCCCGGGGCAATGAGCAGTTCTTC	TRBD1	NA	TRBV29-1	TRBJ2-1
CASSVAGETDTQYF	TGTGCCAGCAGCGTAGCCGGGGAAACAGATACGCAGTATTTT	NA	NA	TRBV9	TRBJ2-3
CASSQGTGGDTQYF	TGTGCCAGCAGCCAAGGGACAGGAGGCGATACGCAGTATTTT	TRBD1	NA	TRBV14	TRBJ2-3
CATSRDRDNQPQHF	TGTGCCACCAGCAGGGACAGGGACAATCAGCCCCAGCATTTT	TRBD1	NA	TRBV15	TRBJ1-5
CAWTPGNTGELFF	TGTGCCTGGACTCCCGGGAACACCGGGGAGCTGTTTTTT	NA	NA	TRBV30	TRBJ2-2
CASSLATGHNYGYTF	TGCGCCAGCAGCTTGGCGACAGGACATAACTATGGCTACACCTTC	NA	NA	TRBV5-1	TRBJ1-2
CASRGTGDRYTF	TGTGCCAGCAGAGGGACAGGGGATCGCTACACCTTC	TRBD1	once	TRBV12-3/TRBV12-4	TRBJ1-2
CAIKGSWDEQYF	TGTGCCATTAAGGGGTCCTGGGACGAGCAGTACTTC	NA	NA	TRBV21-1	TRBJ2-7
CASSDPDPQGWTYNEQFF	TGTGCCAGCAGTGACCCTGATCCCCAGGGATGGACCTACAATGAGCAGTTCTTC	NA	many	TRBV6-4	TRBJ2-1
CASSLALYNEQFF	TGTGCCAGCAGTTTAGCGCTATACAATGAGCAGTTCTTC	NA	NA	TRBV12-3/TRBV12-4	TRBJ2-1
CASSVDRGPWETQYF	TGTGCCAGCAGCGTGGACAGGGGGCCGTGGGAGACCCAGTACTTC	TRBD1	NA	TRBV5-4	TRBJ2-5
CASSVVAGGAGELFF	TGTGCCAGCAGCGTCGTAGCGGGAGGGGCCGGGGAGCTGTTTTTT	TRBD2	few	TRBV9	TRBJ2-2
CASSLAGTGMDTGELFF	TGTGCCAGCAGCTTGGCCGGGACAGGGATGGACACCGGGGAGCTGTTTTTT	TRBD1	NA	TRBV7-6	TRBJ2-2
CASSDRDRGFEQYF	TGTGCCAGCAGCGACCGGGACAGGGGGTTCGAGCAGTACTTC	TRBD1	NA	TRBV28	TRBJ2-7
CASSIQGSNEQFF	TGTGCCAGCAGCATACAGGGATCTAATGAGCAGTTCTTC	NA	few	TRBV5-8	TRBJ2-1
CASSAGRSSYNEQFF	TGTGCCAGCAGCGCCGGTCGGAGCTCCTACAATGAGCAGTTCTTC	NA	NA	TRBV7-3	TRBJ2-1
CASSQGQLRNTIYF	TGCGCCAGCAGCCAAGGACAGCTTAGAAACACCATATATTTT	NA	once	TRBV4-1	TRBJ1-3